The sequence of this T cell receptor beta chain was determined in a study of identical twins. CDR1 SGHTA and CDR2 FQGTGA come from the germline V gene. V lost 1 base and J lost 1, with 4 bases in between. The CDR3 runs to 13 residues. TCRdb re-analysed the 5' RACE reads in MiXCR, keeping a single row per CDR3 protein. The table lists fewer than 900,000 distinct CDR3 sequences, roughly 18% of them singletons. The sample was also linked to a second study, of T cells expressing NK-cell markers. That source adds: Sequencing covered eight donors, seven HCMV-seropositive and one seronegative. The leading position in the CD3+CD56-NKG2C+ fraction of a handful of donors also went to these clonotypes.

The sequencing sample was made of PBMCs. The sequence derives from a woman aged 18-35 years in good health. V gene TRBV7-3 combines with J gene TRBJ1-1; D gene uncertain. The CDR3 spells CASSLIRNTEAFF. CDR3 coding DNA: TGTGCCAGCAGCTTAATAAGGAACACTGAAGCTTTCTTT.